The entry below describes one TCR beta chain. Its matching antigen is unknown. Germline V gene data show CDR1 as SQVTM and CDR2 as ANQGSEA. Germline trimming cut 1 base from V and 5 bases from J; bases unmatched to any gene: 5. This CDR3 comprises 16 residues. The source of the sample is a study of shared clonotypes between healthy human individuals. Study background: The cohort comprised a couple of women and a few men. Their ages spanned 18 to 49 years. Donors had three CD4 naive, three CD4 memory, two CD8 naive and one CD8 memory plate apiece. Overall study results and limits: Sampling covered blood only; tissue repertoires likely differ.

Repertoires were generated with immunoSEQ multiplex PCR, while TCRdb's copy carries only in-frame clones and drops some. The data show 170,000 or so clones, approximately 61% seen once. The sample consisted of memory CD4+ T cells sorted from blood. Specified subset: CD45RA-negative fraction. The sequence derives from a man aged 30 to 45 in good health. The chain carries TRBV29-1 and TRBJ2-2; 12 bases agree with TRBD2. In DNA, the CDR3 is TGCAGCGTTGAAGGACTAGCGGGAGCTTCAACCGGGGAGCTGTTTTTT. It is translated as CSVEGLAGASTGELFF.